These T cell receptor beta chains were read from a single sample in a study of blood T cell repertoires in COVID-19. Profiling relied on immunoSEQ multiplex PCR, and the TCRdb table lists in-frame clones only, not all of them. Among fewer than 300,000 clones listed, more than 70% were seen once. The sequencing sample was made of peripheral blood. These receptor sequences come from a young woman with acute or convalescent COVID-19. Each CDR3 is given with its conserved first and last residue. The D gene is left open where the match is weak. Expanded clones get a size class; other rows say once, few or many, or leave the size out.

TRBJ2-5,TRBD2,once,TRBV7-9,TGTGCCAGCAGCTCGGGGGGAGAAGAGACCCAGTACTTC,CASSSGGEETQYF
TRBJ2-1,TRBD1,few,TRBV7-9,TGTGCCAGCAGGTTCCCACCGGGACAGGGTAACAATGAGCAGTTCTTC,CASRFPPGQGNNEQFF
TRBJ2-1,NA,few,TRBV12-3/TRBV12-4,TGTGCCACCCGTGGGGGGAGCTACAATGAGCAGTTCTTC,CATRGGSYNEQFF
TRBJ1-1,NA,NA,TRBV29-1,TGCAGCGTTTCCCGACAGGACACTGAAGCTTTCTTT,CSVSRQDTEAFF
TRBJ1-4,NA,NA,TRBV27,TGTGCCAGCAGTGACCGGGGAGGAAAAGCTGAAAAACTGTTTTTT,CASSDRGGKAEKLFF
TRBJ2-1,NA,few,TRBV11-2,TGTGCCAGCAGGACCGCCAAGGCGGGCCCCTACAATGAGCAGTTCTTC,CASRTAKAGPYNEQFF
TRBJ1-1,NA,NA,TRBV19,TGTGCCAGTATCGGAGGCGGGGGCCAAGACACTGAAGCTTTCTTT,CASIGGGGQDTEAFF
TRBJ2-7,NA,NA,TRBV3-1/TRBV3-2,TGTGCCAGCAGCCAAGTTAGGAGGACCTCCTACGAGCAGTACTTC,CASSQVRRTSYEQYF
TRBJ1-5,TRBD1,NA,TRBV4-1,TGCGCCAGCAGCCAGGGGGACAGGGGCCCCTGGCAGCCCCAGCATTTT,CASSQGDRGPWQPQHF
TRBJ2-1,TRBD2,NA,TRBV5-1,TGCGCCAGCAGTTATACGGGAGGGGCCTACAATGAGCAGTTCTTC,CASSYTGGAYNEQFF
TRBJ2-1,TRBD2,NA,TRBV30,TGTGCCTGGAACCGACTAGCGGGATCCTACAATGAGCAGTTCTTC,CAWNRLAGSYNEQFF
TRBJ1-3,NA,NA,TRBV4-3,TGCGCCAGCAGCCAAGATCTCTCTGGAAACACCATATATTTT,CASSQDLSGNTIYF
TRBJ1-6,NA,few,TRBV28,TGTGCCAGCAGTACCCAACAGGGAGCCTATAATTCACCCCTCCACTTT,CASSTQQGAYNSPLHF
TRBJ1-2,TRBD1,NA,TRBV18,TGTGCCAGCTCACCGCAGACAGGGGGAGAGTATGGCTACACCTTC,CASSPQTGGEYGYTF
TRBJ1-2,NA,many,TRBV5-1,TGCGCCAGCAGCATATTTGAGGGTAGTGGCTACACCTTC,CASSIFEGSGYTF
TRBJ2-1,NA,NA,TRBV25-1,TGTGCCACTCGGGGGAGAGGGAATGAGCAGTTCTTC,CATRGRGNEQFF
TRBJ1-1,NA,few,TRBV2,TGTGCCAGCAGTGACTCGAGGGGAGGAGCTTTCTTT,CASSDSRGGAFF
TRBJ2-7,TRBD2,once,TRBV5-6,TGTGCCAGCAGCCGGGGACTAGCGGAACTCTACGAGCAGTACTTC,CASSRGLAELYEQYF
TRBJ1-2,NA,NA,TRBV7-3,TGTGCCAGCAGCCTAAATGGAGTAACGGACTATGGCTACACCTTC,CASSLNGVTDYGYTF
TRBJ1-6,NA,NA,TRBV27,TGTGCCAGCAGGGAGGGGAGCTCCTATAATTCACCCCTCCACTTT,CASREGSSYNSPLHF
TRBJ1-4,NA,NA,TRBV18,TGTGCCAGCTCACTCCCAACGGGGGCTAATGAAAAACTGTTTTTT,CASSLPTGANEKLFF
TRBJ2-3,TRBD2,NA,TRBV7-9,TGTGCCAGCTCGTCCCTAGCGGGAGGGCCAGGGGCGGAGTATTTT,CASSSLAGGPGAEYF
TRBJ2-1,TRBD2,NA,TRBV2,TGTGCCAGCTCTAGCGGGATGTACAATGAGCAGTTCTTC,CASSSGMYNEQFF
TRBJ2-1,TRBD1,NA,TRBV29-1,TGCAGCGGAGCAGGGGGATGGAATGAGCAGTTCTTC,CSGAGGWNEQFF
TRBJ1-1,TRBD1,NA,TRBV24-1,TGTGCCACCAGTGGGGGGGGGACAGGCGATACTGAAGCTTTCTTT,CATSGGGTGDTEAFF
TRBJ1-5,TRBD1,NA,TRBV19,TGTGCCAGTAGGCCCCGGACAGGAAATCAGCCCCAGCATTTT,CASRPRTGNQPQHF
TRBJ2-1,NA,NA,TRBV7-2,TGTGCCAGCAGGCGCACAGGGATTTGGGAGGGTGAGCAGTTCTTC,CASRRTGIWEGEQFF
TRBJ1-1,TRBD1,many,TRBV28,TGTGCCAGCAGTTTAGACAGGGGGAGGATAAACACTGAAGCTTTCTTT,CASSLDRGRINTEAFF
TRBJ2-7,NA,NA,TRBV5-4,TGTGCCAGCAGCTTGGCAGGGTTGGGCTCCTACGAGCAGTACTTC,CASSLAGLGSYEQYF
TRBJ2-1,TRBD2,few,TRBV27,TGTGCCAGCAGTTTGGGACTAGCGGGAGGGCCGCAGCAGTTCTTC,CASSLGLAGGPQQFF
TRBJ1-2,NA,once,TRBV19,TGTGCCAGTAGAAGGGGCGGTCTGGACGGCTACACCTTC,CASRRGGLDGYTF
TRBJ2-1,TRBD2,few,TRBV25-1,TGTGCCAGCAGTGAATCCCTAGCGGGGGACAATGAGCAGTTCTTC,CASSESLAGDNEQFF
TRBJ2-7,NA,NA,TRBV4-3,TGCGCCAGCAGCCAATACAGGGACTACTCCTACGAGCAGTACTTC,CASSQYRDYSYEQYF
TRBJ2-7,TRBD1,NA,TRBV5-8,TGTGCCAGCAGCCTGGACAGGTTCTCCTACGAGCAGTACTTC,CASSLDRFSYEQYF
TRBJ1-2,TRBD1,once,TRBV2,TGTGCCAGCCTGCGGGACAGCTATGGCTACACCTTC,CASLRDSYGYTF
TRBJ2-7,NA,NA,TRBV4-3,TGCGCCAGCAGCCAAGATCGGGGATGGTTCGACGAGCAGTACTTC,CASSQDRGWFDEQYF
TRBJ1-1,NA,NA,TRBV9,TGTGCCAGCAGCGTAGGCAGGCTCGGCACTGAAGCTTTCTTT,CASSVGRLGTEAFF
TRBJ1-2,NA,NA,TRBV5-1,TGCGCCAGCAGTATTGACAGGTTGGGGCCCTATGGCTACACCTTC,CASSIDRLGPYGYTF
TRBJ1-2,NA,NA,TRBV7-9,TGTGCCAGCAGCTTATTCATTAACTATGGCTACACCTTC,CASSLFINYGYTF
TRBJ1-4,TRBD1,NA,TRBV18,TGTGCCAGCTCACCCGGGACAGGGCGAGAAAAACTGTTTTTT,CASSPGTGREKLFF
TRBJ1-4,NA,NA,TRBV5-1,TGCGCCAGCAGCTTGGAGGCGACGGACACAACTAATGAAAAACTGTTTTTT,CASSLEATDTTNEKLFF